Listed below are T cell receptor beta chains from one sample, sequenced in a study of Ad26.COV2.S vaccination and SARS-CoV-2 variants. Here immunoSEQ multiplex PCR was the method, and the copy in TCRdb shows in-frame clones only, minus some. The sample lists some 250,000 clones; 88% were seen once. This sample comprised peripheral blood, obtained in a trial of Ad26.COV2.S vaccine versus placebo. These receptor sequences come from a person aged 18-65 years who received the Ad26.COV2.S COVID-19 vaccine or a placebo. CDR3s include the opening cysteine and the closing phenylalanine or tryptophan. Fields, in order: V gene, J gene, D gene, CDR3 length, clone size, CDR3 DNA, CDR3 protein. A D gene is named only where the DNA matches it firmly. Part of the rows lack a size; the others show once, few, many or a class for expanded clones.

v_gene: TRBV27
j_gene: TRBJ2-1
d_gene: TRBD2
len: 15
abundance: NA
CDR3nt: TGTGCCAGCAGTCCCCTGGCGGGAGGGCCGCTTGAGCAGTTCTTC
CDR3aa: CASSPLAGGPLEQFF

v_gene: TRBV10-2
j_gene: TRBJ1-2
d_gene: TRBD1
len: 12
abundance: NA
CDR3nt: TGCGCCAGCACCGGACAGGCCTATGGCTACACCTTC
CDR3aa: CASTGQAYGYTF

v_gene: TRBV5-1
j_gene: TRBJ2-7
d_gene: TRBD1
len: 16
abundance: NA
CDR3nt: TGCGCCAGCAGCCCGGGACAGGGGTCTATCTCCTACGAGCAGTACTTC
CDR3aa: CASSPGQGSISYEQYF

v_gene: TRBV18
j_gene: TRBJ2-7
d_gene: TRBD1
len: 14
abundance: NA
CDR3nt: TGTGCCAGCTCACGGGACAGGGGGCGAGACGAGCAGTACTTC
CDR3aa: CASSRDRGRDEQYF

v_gene: TRBV11-2
j_gene: TRBJ2-5
d_gene: NA
len: 14
abundance: NA
CDR3nt: TGTGCCAGCAGCTTAGTTATATCCCAAGAGACCCAGTACTTC
CDR3aa: CASSLVISQETQYF

v_gene: TRBV4-2
j_gene: TRBJ2-3
d_gene: TRBD2
len: 14
abundance: NA
CDR3nt: TGTGCCAGCAGCCCCGGGACTAGTGCAGATACGCAGTATTTT
CDR3aa: CASSPGTSADTQYF

v_gene: TRBV29-1
j_gene: TRBJ2-1
d_gene: TRBD2
len: 13
abundance: once
CDR3nt: TGCAGCCTAGCGGGGGGGATTTACAATGAGCAGTTCTTC
CDR3aa: CSLAGGIYNEQFF

v_gene: TRBV15
j_gene: TRBJ1-4
d_gene: NA
len: 14
abundance: NA
CDR3nt: TGTGCCACCAGCAGAGAGCCGGCAGGGGAAAAACTGTTTTTT
CDR3aa: CATSREPAGEKLFF

v_gene: TRBV11-3
j_gene: TRBJ2-1
d_gene: TRBD1
len: 17
abundance: once
CDR3nt: TGTGCCAGCAGCTTAGATCTAGGGGGCCGCTCCTACAATGAGCAGTTCTTC
CDR3aa: CASSLDLGGRSYNEQFF

v_gene: TRBV11-2
j_gene: TRBJ2-3
d_gene: TRBD1
len: 13
abundance: NA
CDR3nt: TGTGCCAGCAGCTTAGCAGGGGGCCCTACGCAGTATTTT
CDR3aa: CASSLAGGPTQYF

v_gene: TRBV6-5
j_gene: TRBJ1-2
d_gene: NA
len: 12
abundance: NA
CDR3nt: TGTGCCAGCAGGGATAGAAACTATGGCTACACCTTC
CDR3aa: CASRDRNYGYTF

v_gene: TRBV4-3
j_gene: TRBJ1-2
d_gene: NA
len: 14
abundance: NA
CDR3nt: TGCGCCAGCAGCCAAGATTTCGGGGACTATGGCTACACCTTC
CDR3aa: CASSQDFGDYGYTF

v_gene: TRBV18
j_gene: TRBJ2-7
d_gene: TRBD1
len: 13
abundance: NA
CDR3nt: TGTGCCAGCTCTTATGGACAGGGAGGCGAGCAGTACTTC
CDR3aa: CASSYGQGGEQYF

v_gene: TRBV28
j_gene: TRBJ1-6
d_gene: NA
len: 16
abundance: NA
CDR3nt: TGTGCCAGCAGTCCCAGGGTAGGGGCGGATAATTCACCCCTCCACTTT
CDR3aa: CASSPRVGADNSPLHF

v_gene: TRBV28
j_gene: TRBJ2-2
d_gene: NA
len: 14
abundance: once
CDR3nt: TGTGCCAGCTTCAACGGAGGTAGGACCGGGGAGCTGTTTTTT
CDR3aa: CASFNGGRTGELFF

v_gene: TRBV7-9
j_gene: TRBJ2-1
d_gene: TRBD1
len: 16
abundance: NA
CDR3nt: TGTGCCAGCAGCTCGACAGGGGGTATATCCTACAATGAGCAGTTCTTC
CDR3aa: CASSSTGGISYNEQFF

v_gene: TRBV28
j_gene: TRBJ1-1
d_gene: TRBD1
len: 16
abundance: NA
CDR3nt: TGTGCCAGCAGTTTATCAGGGGGCCTTTGGAACACTGAAGCTTTCTTT
CDR3aa: CASSLSGGLWNTEAFF

v_gene: TRBV11-2
j_gene: TRBJ1-6
d_gene: NA
len: 15
abundance: NA
CDR3nt: TGTGCCAGCAGCTTAGGGAGCTCCTATAATTCACCCCTCCACTTT
CDR3aa: CASSLGSSYNSPLHF

v_gene: TRBV7-2
j_gene: TRBJ1-5
d_gene: TRBD1
len: 15
abundance: NA
CDR3nt: TGTGCCAGCAGCTCTGGACAGGATCCGAATCAGCCCCAGCATTTT
CDR3aa: CASSSGQDPNQPQHF

v_gene: TRBV21-1
j_gene: TRBJ1-6
d_gene: NA
len: 17
abundance: NA
CDR3nt: TGTGCCAGCAGCAAAGATAACAGTACGGGTCATAATTCACCCCTCCACTTT
CDR3aa: CASSKDNSTGHNSPLHF

v_gene: TRBV30
j_gene: TRBJ2-1
d_gene: TRBD1
len: 13
abundance: NA
CDR3nt: TGTGCCTGGAGTGTAACAGGGGCCAATGAGCAGTTCTTC
CDR3aa: CAWSVTGANEQFF

v_gene: TRBV10-3
j_gene: TRBJ1-2
d_gene: NA
len: 14
abundance: NA
CDR3nt: TGTGCCATCAGTGAGGACAGGACGAACTATGGCTACACCTTC
CDR3aa: CAISEDRTNYGYTF

v_gene: TRBV5-1
j_gene: TRBJ2-1
d_gene: TRBD1
len: 14
abundance: NA
CDR3nt: TGCGCCAGCAGCTTTGGACAGGGCCTCAATGAGCAGTTCTTC
CDR3aa: CASSFGQGLNEQFF

v_gene: TRBV28
j_gene: TRBJ2-7
d_gene: TRBD1
len: 14
abundance: NA
CDR3nt: TGTGCCAGCAATTCCGGGACAGGGGTTCACGAGCAGTACTTC
CDR3aa: CASNSGTGVHEQYF

v_gene: TRBV19
j_gene: TRBJ1-2
d_gene: NA
len: 12
abundance: NA
CDR3nt: TGTGCCAGTAGTATATCCAGCTATGGCTACACCTTC
CDR3aa: CASSISSYGYTF

v_gene: TRBV6-5
j_gene: TRBJ1-6
d_gene: NA
len: 12
abundance: once
CDR3nt: TGTGCCAGCAGTAGTCCCAATTCACCCCTCCACTTT
CDR3aa: CASSSPNSPLHF

v_gene: TRBV7-3
j_gene: TRBJ2-3
d_gene: TRBD1
len: 13
abundance: NA
CDR3nt: TGTGCCAGCAGCCCCTCAGGGGGAGATACGCAGTATTTT
CDR3aa: CASSPSGGDTQYF

v_gene: TRBV7-2
j_gene: TRBJ1-4
d_gene: NA
len: 14
abundance: NA
CDR3nt: TGTGCCAGCAGCGTAGGTACAACTAATGAAAAACTGTTTTTT
CDR3aa: CASSVGTTNEKLFF

v_gene: TRBV19
j_gene: TRBJ1-1
d_gene: NA
len: 14
abundance: NA
CDR3nt: TGTGCCAGTAGTGACGGGACTTTGGACACTGAAGCTTTCTTT
CDR3aa: CASSDGTLDTEAFF

v_gene: TRBV7-9
j_gene: TRBJ1-3
d_gene: NA
len: 15
abundance: NA
CDR3nt: TGTGCCAGCAGCACGACAGTGCACTCTGGAAACACCATATATTTT
CDR3aa: CASSTTVHSGNTIYF

v_gene: TRBV19
j_gene: TRBJ2-5
d_gene: NA
len: 12
abundance: once
CDR3nt: TGTGCCAGTAGCCTCAACATGGAGACCCAGTACTTC
CDR3aa: CASSLNMETQYF

v_gene: TRBV10-1
j_gene: TRBJ2-4
d_gene: TRBD1
len: 15
abundance: NA
CDR3nt: TGCGCCAGCAGCGAGAACAGGGGGCCCCCGTCCATTCAGTACTTC
CDR3aa: CASSENRGPPSIQYF

v_gene: TRBV19
j_gene: TRBJ1-4
d_gene: TRBD1
len: 14
abundance: NA
CDR3nt: TGTGCCAGTAGTATCGGGACAGGGAACGAAAAACTGTTTTTT
CDR3aa: CASSIGTGNEKLFF

v_gene: TRBV20-1
j_gene: TRBJ2-1
d_gene: NA
len: 10
abundance: NA
CDR3nt: TGCAGTGCTAGGCAGTATGAGCAGTTCTTC
CDR3aa: CSARQYEQFF

v_gene: TRBV21-1
j_gene: TRBJ1-5
d_gene: NA
len: 16
abundance: few
CDR3nt: TGTGCCAGCAGCCTAGGGGGGCCCGATAGCAATCAGCCCCAGCATTTT
CDR3aa: CASSLGGPDSNQPQHF

v_gene: TRBV19
j_gene: TRBJ1-5
d_gene: NA
len: 17
abundance: NA
CDR3nt: TGTGCCAGTAGTGGGGAGGGCGGTGGGTATAGCAATCAGCCCCAGCATTTT
CDR3aa: CASSGEGGGYSNQPQHF

v_gene: TRBV6-4
j_gene: TRBJ1-2
d_gene: TRBD1
len: 12
abundance: NA
CDR3nt: TGTGCCAACCACAGGGGGCAGGGAGGCTACACCTTC
CDR3aa: CANHRGQGGYTF

v_gene: TRBV7-9
j_gene: TRBJ2-5
d_gene: NA
len: 16
abundance: NA
CDR3nt: TGTGCCAGCAGCTTCACCCGGGTCGGGTGGGGAGAGACCCAGTACTTC
CDR3aa: CASSFTRVGWGETQYF

v_gene: TRBV6-2/TRBV6-3
j_gene: TRBJ2-7
d_gene: TRBD2
len: 15
abundance: once
CDR3nt: TGTGCCAGCAGTTCCCGACTAGCGGGAGAATACGAGCAGTACTTC
CDR3aa: CASSSRLAGEYEQYF

v_gene: TRBV12-5
j_gene: TRBJ1-1
d_gene: TRBD1
len: 12
abundance: NA
CDR3nt: TGTGCTAGTGGTTTGGGGGGACAGAAAGCTTTCTTT
CDR3aa: CASGLGGQKAFF

v_gene: TRBV18
j_gene: TRBJ1-1
d_gene: NA
len: 14
abundance: NA
CDR3nt: TGTGCCAGCTCACTTGGGGGACAGAACACTGAAGCTTTCTTT
CDR3aa: CASSLGGQNTEAFF